The present TCR beta chain was sequenced within a study of Ad26.COV2.S vaccination and SARS-CoV-2 variants. Whole-study results and caveats: Vaccinees displayed broader spike-specific TCR repertoires than placebo recipients. Vaccinees and placebo recipients showed similar non-spike TCR breadth.

Described treatment: 19 received Ad26.COV2.S at low or high dose, single or two shots; about 5 received placebo; per-sample allocation not given. Specimen acquisition occurred on day 63 following the initial vaccine or placebo injection. At a Boston site, the person donating was an adult of 18-55 years. This clone occurred a few times. Its target is unknown. In germline, CDR1 is SEHNR, CDR2 FQNEAQ (reference sequence). Trimming cost V 5 bases and J 3 bases, with 14 bases left between them. The length of the CDR3 is 14 residues. The assay was immunoSEQ multiplex PCR, and TCRdb's table has in-frame clones only and misses some. Of under 550,000 clones listed, 88% are singletons.

The rearrangement links TRBV7-9 to TRBJ2-7, with D possibly matching TRBD1 (5 bases). Sample: peripheral blood, taken in a trial of Ad26.COV2.S vaccine versus placebo. This TCR was recovered from a person between 18 and 60 years old who received the Ad26.COV2.S COVID-19 vaccine or a placebo. The CDR3 reads CASSPRTRVYEQYF. In nucleotides, the CDR3 is TGTGCCAGCAGCCCACGGACAAGGGTCTACGAGCAGTACTTC.